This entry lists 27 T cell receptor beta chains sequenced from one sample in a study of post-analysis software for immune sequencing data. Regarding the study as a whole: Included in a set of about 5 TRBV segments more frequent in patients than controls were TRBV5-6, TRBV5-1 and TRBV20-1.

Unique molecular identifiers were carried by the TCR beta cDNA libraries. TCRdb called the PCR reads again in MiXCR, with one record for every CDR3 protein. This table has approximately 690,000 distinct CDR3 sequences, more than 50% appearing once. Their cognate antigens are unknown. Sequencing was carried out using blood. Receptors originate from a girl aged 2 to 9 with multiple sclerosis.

CDR3 DNA: TGTGCCAGCAGGCCCACCGGGAGTGAGCAGTTCTTC. This translates into CASRPTGSEQFF. V usage is TRBV6-1 and J usage is TRBJ2-1, with TRBD2 as a possible D gene (6 bases). Trimming cost V 6 bases and J 9 bases, with 12 bases left between them. Germline V gene data show CDR1 as MNHNS and CDR2 as SASEGT. CDR3 length equals 12 residues.

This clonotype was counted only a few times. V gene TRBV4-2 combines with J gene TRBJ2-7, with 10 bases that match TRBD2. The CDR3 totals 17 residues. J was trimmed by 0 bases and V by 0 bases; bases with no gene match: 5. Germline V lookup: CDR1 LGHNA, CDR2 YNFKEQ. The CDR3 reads CASSQDGASGSSYEQYF. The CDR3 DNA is TGTGCCAGCAGCCAAGATGGGGCTAGCGGGAGCTCCTACGAGCAGTACTTC.

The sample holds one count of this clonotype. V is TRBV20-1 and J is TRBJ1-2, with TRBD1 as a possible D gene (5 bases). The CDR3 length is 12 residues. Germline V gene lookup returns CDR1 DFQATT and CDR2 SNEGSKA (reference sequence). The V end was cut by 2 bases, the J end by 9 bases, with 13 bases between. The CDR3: CSARLPGDRYTF. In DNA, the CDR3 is TGCAGTGCTAGACTTCCGGGGGATCGCTACACCTTC.

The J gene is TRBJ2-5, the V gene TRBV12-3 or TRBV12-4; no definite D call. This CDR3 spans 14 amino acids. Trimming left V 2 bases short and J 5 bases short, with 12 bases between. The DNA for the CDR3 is TGTGCCAGCAGTTTAACGGCTCAATGGGAGACCCAGTACTTC. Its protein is CASSLTAQWETQYF.

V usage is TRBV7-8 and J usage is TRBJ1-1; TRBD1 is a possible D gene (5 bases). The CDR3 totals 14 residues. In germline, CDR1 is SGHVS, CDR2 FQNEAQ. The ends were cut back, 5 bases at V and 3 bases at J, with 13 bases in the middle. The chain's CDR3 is CASSNPGIYTEAFF. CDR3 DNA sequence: TGTGCCAGCAGCAATCCAGGGATTTACACTGAAGCTTTCTTT.

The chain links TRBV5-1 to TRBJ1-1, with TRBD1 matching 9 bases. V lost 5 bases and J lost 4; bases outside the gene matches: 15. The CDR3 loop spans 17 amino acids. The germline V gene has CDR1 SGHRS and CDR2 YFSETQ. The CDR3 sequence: CASRYSLTGGISTEAFF. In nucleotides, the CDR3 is TGCGCCAGCAGATATTCCCTGACAGGGGGAATAAGCACTGAAGCTTTCTTT. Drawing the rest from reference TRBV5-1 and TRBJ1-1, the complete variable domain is KAGVTQTPRYLIKTRGQQVTLSCSPISGHRSVSWYQQTPGQGLQFLFEYFSETQRNKGNFPGRFSGRQFSNSRSEMNVSTLELGDSALYLCASRYSLTGGISTEAFFGQGTRLTVV.

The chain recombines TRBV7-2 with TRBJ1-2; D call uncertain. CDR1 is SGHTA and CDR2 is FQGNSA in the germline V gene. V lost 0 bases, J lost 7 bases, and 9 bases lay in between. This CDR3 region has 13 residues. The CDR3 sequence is CASSLAGIAGYTF. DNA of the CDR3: TGTGCCAGCAGCTTAGCGGGGATAGCTGGCTACACCTTC.

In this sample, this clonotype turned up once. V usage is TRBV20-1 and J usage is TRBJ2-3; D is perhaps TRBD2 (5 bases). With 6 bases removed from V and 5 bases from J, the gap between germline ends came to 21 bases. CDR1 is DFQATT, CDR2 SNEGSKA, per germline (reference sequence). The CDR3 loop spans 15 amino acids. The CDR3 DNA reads TGCAGTGCCTGCCCTAGCACCGACACCGGAGATACGCAGTATTTT. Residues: CSACPSTDTGDTQYF.

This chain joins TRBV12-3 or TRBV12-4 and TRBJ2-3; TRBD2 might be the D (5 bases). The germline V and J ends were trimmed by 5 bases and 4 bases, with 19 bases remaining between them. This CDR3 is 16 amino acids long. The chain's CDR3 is CASSPSSMRWADTQYF. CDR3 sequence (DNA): TGTGCCAGCAGTCCTTCTAGCATGAGGTGGGCAGATACGCAGTATTTT.

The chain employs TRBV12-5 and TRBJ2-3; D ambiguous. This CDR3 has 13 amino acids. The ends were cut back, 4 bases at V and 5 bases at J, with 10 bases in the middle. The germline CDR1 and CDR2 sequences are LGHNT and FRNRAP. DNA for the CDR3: TGTGCTAGTGGTTCGTTTGTAGGAGATACGCAGTATTTT. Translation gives CASGSFVGDTQYF.

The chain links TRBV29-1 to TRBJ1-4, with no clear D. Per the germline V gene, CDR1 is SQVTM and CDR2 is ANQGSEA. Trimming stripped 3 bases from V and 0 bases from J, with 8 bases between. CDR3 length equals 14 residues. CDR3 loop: CSVDAGTTNEKLFF. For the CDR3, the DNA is TGCAGCGTTGACGCGGGGACAACTAATGAAAAACTGTTTTTT.

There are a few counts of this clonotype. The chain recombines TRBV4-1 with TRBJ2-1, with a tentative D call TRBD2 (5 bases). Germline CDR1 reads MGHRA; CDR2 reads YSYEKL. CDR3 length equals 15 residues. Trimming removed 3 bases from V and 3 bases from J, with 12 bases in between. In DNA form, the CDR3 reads TGCGCCAGCAGCCACCCCTCGGGGATCTACAATGAGCAGTTCTTC. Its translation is CASSHPSGIYNEQFF.

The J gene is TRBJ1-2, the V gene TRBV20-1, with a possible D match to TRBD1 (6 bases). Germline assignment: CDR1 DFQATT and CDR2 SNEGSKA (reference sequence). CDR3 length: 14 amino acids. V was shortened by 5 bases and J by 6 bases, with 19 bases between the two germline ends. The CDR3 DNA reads TGCAGTGCTCAAGTGACAGGACGCGGTAATGGCTACACCTTC. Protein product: CSAQVTGRGNGYTF.

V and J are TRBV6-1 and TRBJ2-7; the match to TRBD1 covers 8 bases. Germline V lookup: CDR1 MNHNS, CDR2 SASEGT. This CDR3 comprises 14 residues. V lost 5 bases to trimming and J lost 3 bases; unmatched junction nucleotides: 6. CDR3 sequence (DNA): TGTGCCAGCAGTCAAAGGACAGGGTACTACGAGCAGTACTTC. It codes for CASSQRTGYYEQYF.

CDR3 loop: CSVESRRLPYNEQYF. DNA of the CDR3: TGCAGCGTTGAGTCGCGGCGACTGCCTTACAATGAGCAGTACTTC. This chain links TRBV29-1 with TRBJ2-1; no reliable D call. Judging by the DNA end, TRBJ2-7 fits better; the J call may be wrong. This CDR3 spans 15 amino acids. The germline V gene has CDR1 SQVTM and CDR2 ANQGSEA.

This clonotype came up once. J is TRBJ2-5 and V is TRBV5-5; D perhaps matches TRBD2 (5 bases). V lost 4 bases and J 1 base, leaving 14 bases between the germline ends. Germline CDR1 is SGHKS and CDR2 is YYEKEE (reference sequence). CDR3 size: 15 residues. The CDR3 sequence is CASSPQTRAQETQYF. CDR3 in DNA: TGTGCCAGCAGCCCACAGACGAGGGCCCAAGAGACCCAGTACTTC. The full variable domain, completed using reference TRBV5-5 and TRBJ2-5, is DAGVTQSPTHLIKTRGQQVTLRCSPISGHKSVSWYQQVLGQGPQFIFQYYEKEERGRGNFPDRFSARQFPNYSSELNVNALLLGDSALYLCASSPQTRAQETQYFGPGTRLLVL.

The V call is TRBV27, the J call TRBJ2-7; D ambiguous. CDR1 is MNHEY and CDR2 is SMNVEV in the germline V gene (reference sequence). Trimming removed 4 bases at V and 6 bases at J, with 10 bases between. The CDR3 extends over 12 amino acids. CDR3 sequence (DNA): TGTGCCAGCAGTTCCCTCTCGGGCGAGCAGTACTTC. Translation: CASSSLSGEQYF.

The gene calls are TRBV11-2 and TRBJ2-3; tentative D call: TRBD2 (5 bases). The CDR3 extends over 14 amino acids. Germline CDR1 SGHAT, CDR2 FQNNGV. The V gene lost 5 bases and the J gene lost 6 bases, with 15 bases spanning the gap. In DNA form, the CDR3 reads TGTGCCAGCAGCCCCCCCCGGCGGGCGGATACGCAGTATTTT. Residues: CASSPPRRADTQYF.

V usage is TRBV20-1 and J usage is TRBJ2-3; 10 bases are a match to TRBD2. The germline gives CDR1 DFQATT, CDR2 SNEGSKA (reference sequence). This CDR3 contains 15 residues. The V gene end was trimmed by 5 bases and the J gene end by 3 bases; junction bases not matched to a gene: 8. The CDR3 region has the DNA TGCAGTGCTTACGGAGCGGGGGGGCTAACAGATACGCAGTATTTT. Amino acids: CSAYGAGGLTDTQYF.

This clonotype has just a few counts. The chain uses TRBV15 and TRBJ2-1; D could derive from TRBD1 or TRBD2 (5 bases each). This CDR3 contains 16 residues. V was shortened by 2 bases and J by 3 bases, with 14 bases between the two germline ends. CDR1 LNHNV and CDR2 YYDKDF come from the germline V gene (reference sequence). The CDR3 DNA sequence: TGTGCCACCAGCAGAACCGGGACCTCTGACTACAATGAGCAGTTCTTC. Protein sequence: CATSRTGTSDYNEQFF.

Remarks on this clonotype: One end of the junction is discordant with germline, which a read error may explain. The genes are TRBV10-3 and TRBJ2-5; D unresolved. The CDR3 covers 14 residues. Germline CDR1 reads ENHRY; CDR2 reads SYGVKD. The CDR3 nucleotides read TGTGCCAGCAGTTACGAGGTCACCCAAGAGACCCAGTACTTC. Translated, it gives CASSYEVTQETQYF.

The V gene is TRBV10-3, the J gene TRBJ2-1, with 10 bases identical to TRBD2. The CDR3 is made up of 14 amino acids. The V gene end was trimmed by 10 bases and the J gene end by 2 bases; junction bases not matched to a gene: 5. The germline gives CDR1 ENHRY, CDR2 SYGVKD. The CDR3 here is CATSGSSTYNEQFF. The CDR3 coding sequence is TGTGCCACTAGCGGGAGCAGCACCTACAATGAGCAGTTCTTC.

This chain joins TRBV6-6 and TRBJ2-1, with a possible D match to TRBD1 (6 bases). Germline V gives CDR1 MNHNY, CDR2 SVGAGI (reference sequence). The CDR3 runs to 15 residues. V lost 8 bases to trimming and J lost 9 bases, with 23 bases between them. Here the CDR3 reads CASGDTTLAKGEQFF. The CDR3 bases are TGTGCCAGCGGGGACACGACCTTAGCGAAGGGTGAGCAGTTCTTC.

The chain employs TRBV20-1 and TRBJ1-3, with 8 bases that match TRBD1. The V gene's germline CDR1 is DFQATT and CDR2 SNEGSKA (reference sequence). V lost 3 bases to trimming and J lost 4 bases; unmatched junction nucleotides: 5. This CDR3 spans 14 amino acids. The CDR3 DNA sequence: TGCAGTGCTAGGGACAGGGTCACAGGAAACACCATATATTTT. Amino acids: CSARDRVTGNTIYF.

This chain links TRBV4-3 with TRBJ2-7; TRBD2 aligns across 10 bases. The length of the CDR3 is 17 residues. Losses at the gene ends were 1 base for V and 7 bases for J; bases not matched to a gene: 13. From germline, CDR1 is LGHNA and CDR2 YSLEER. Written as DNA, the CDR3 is TGCGCCAGCAGCCAAGCCCACCTAGCGGGGGCCGGGGATGAGCAGTACTTC. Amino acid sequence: CASSQAHLAGAGDEQYF.

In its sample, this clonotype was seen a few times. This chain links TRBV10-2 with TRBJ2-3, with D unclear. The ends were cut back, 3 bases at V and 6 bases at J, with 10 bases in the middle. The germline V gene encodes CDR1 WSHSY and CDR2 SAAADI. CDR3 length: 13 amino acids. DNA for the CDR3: TGCGCCAGCAGTGACCAACCGAGGGATACGCAGTATTTT. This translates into CASSDQPRDTQYF.

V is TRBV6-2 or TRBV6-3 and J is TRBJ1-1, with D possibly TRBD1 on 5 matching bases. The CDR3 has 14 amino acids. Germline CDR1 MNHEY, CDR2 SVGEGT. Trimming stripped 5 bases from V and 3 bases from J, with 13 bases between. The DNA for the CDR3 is TGTGCCAGCAGTAGGGACGGCCTGGACACTGAAGCTTTCTTT. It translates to CASSRDGLDTEAFF.